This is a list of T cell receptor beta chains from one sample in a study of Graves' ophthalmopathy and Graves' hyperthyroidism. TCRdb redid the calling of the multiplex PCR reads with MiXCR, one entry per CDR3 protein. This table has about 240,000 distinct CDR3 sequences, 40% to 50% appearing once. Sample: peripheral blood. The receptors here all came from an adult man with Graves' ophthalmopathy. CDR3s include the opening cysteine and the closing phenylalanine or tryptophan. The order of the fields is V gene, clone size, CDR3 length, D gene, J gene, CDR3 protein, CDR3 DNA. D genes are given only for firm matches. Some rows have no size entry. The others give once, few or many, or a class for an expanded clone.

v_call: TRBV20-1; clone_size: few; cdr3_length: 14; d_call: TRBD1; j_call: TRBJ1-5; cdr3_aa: CSAATGGGIQPQHF; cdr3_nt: TGCAGTGCGGCGACAGGGGGCGGAATTCAGCCCCAGCATTTT
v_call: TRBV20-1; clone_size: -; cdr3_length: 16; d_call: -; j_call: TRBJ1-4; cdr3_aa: CSAREGTAAANEKLFF; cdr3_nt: TGCAGTGCTAGAGAAGGGACCGCCGCGGCTAATGAAAAACTGTTTTTT
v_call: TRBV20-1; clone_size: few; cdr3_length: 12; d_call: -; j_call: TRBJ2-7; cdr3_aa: CSASIRGEEQYF; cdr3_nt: TGCAGTGCTAGCATCAGGGGAGAGGAGCAGTACTTC
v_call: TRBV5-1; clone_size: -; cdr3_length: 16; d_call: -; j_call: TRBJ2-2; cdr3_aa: CASSLLEQVSTGELFF; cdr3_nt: TGCGCCAGCAGCTTGCTTGAACAGGTGTCCACCGGGGAGCTGTTTTTT
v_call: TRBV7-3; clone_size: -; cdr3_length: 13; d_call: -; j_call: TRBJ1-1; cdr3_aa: CASSLPGSTEAFF; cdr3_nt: TGTGCCAGCAGCTTACCCGGAAGCACTGAAGCTTTCTTT
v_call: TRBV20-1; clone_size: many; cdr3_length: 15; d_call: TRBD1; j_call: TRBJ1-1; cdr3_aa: CSAAGTGNRITEAFF; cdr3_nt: TGCAGTGCTGCCGGGACAGGTAACCGTATCACTGAAGCTTTCTTT
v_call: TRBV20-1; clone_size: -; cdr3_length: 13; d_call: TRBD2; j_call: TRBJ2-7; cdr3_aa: CSSRVAGGQEQYF; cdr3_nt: TGCAGTTCCAGGGTAGCGGGGGGGCAGGAGCAGTACTTC
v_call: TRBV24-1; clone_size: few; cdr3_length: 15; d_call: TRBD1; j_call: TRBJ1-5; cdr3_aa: CATSDHRGSNQPQHF; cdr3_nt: TGTGCCACCAGTGATCACAGGGGTAGCAATCAGCCCCAGCATTTT
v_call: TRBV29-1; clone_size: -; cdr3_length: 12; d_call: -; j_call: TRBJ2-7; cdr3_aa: CSVEDSGYEQYF; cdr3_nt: TGCAGCGTTGAAGATTCCGGCTACGAGCAGTACTTC
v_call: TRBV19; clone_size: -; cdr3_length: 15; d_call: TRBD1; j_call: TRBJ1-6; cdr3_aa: CASSKGQAWNSPLHF; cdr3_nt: TGTGCCAGTAGTAAAGGACAGGCCTGGAATTCACCCCTCCACTTT
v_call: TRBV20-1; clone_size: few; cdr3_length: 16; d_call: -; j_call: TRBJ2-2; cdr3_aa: CSARDPGGALTGELFF; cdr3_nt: TGCAGTGCTAGAGATCCAGGAGGGGCGTTGACCGGGGAGCTGTTTTTT
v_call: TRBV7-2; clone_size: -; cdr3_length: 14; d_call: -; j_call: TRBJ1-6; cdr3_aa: CASSLRSPNSPLHF; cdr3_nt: TGTGCCAGCAGCTTACGCAGCCCGAATTCACCCCTCCACTTT
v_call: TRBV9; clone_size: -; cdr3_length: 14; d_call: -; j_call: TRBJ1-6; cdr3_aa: CASSVGTAGSPLHF; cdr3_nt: TGTGCCAGCAGCGTAGGGACAGCGGGTTCACCCCTCCACTTT
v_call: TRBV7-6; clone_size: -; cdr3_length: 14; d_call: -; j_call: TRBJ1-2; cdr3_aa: CASSRAVELVGYTF; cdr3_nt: TGTGCCAGCAGCCGTGCGGTTGAGTTGGTAGGCTACACCTTC
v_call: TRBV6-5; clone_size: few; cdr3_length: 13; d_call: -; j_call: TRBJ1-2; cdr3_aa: CASSYFWDYGYTF; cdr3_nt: TGTGCCAGCAGTTACTTCTGGGACTATGGCTACACCTTC
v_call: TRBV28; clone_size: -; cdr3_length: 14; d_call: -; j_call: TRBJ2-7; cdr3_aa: CASSLWVSSYEQYF; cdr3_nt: TGTGCCAGCAGTTTATGGGTGAGCTCCTACGAGCAGTACTTC
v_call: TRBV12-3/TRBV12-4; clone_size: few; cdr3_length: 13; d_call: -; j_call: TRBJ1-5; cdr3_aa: CASCTGNNQPQHF; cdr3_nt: TGTGCCAGCTGTACAGGAAACAATCAGCCCCAGCATTTT
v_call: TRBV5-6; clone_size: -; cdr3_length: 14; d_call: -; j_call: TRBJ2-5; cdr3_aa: CASSSSDYQETQYF; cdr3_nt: TGTGCCAGCAGCTCCTCGGACTATCAAGAGACCCAGTACTTC
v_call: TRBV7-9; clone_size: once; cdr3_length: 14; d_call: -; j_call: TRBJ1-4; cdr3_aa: CASTQTATNEKLFF; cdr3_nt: TGCGCCAGCACTCAGACGGCAACTAATGAAAAACTGTTTTTT
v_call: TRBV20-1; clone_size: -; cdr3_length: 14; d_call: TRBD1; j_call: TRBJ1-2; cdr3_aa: CSATAGQGAKGYTF; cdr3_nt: TGCAGTGCTACCGCCGGACAGGGAGCAAAAGGCTACACCTTC
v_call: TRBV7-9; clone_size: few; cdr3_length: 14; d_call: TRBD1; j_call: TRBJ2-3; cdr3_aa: CASTWGQGIDTQYF; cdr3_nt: TGTGCCAGCACATGGGGACAGGGAATAGATACGCAGTATTTT
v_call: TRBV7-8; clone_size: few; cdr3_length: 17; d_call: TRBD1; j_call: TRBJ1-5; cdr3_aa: CASSLQPGQGSNQPQHF; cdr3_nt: TGTGCCAGCAGCCTTCAACCGGGACAGGGATCCAATCAGCCCCAGCATTTT
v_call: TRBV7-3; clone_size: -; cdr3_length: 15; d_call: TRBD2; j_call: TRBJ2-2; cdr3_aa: CASSLSGGHTGELFF; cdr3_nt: TGTGCCAGCAGCTTAAGCGGGGGGCACACCGGGGAGCTGTTTTTT
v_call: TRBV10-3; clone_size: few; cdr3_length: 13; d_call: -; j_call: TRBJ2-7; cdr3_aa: CAISESGYDEQYF; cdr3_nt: TGTGCCATCAGTGAATCAGGGTACGACGAGCAGTACTTC
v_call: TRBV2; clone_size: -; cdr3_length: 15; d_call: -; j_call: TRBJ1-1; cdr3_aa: CASSATTGKNTEAFF; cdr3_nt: TGTGCCAGCAGCGCCACGACAGGCAAGAACACTGAAGCTTTCTTT
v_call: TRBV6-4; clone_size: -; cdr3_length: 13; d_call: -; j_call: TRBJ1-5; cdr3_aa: CASSGGSNQPQHF; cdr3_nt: TGTGCCAGCAGTGGGGGTAGCAATCAGCCCCAGCATTTT
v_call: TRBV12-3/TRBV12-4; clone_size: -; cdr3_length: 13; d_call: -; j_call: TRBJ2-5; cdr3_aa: CASRLSSQGTQYF; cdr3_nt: TGTGCCAGCAGACTTTCCTCACAAGGGACCCAGTACTTC
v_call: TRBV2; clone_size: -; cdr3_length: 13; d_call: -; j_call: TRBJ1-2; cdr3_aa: CASSLEGGGGYTF; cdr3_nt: TGTGCCAGCAGCCTGGAGGGGGGTGGGGGCTACACCTTC
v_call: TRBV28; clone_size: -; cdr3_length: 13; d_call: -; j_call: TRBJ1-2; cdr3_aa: CASSLRPSYGYTF; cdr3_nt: TGTGCCAGCAGTTTAAGGCCGTCCTATGGCTACACCTTC
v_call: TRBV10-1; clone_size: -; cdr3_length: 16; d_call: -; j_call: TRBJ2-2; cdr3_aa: CASSDSYLQGIGELFF; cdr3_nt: TGCGCCAGCAGCGACAGCTACCTACAGGGAATTGGGGAGCTGTTTTTT
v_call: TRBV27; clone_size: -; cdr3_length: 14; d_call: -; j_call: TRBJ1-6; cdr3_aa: CASRLRDTNSPLHF; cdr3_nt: TGTGCCAGCAGGCTCCGGGACACCAATTCACCCCTCCACTTT
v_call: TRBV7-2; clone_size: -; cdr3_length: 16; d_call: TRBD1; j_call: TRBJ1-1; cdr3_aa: CASSWGQTGIDTEAFF; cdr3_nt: TGTGCCAGCAGCTGGGGACAGACAGGGATTGATACTGAAGCTTTCTTT
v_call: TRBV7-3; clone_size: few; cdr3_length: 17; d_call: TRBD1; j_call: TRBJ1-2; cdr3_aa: CASSPGTGTGWGYGYTF; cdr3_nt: TGTGCCAGCAGCCCCGGGACCGGGACAGGGTGGGGATATGGCTACACCTTC
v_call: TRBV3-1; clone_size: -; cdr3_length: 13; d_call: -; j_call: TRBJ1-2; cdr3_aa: CASSQSGDYGYTF; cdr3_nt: TGTGCCAGCAGCCAAAGCGGCGATTATGGCTACACCTTC
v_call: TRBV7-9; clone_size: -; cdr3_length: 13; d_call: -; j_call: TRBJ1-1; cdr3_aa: CASSSGAGTEAFF; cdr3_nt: TGTGCCAGCAGCTCAGGGGCGGGCACTGAAGCTTTCTTT
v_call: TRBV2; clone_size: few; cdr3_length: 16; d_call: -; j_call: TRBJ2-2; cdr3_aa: CASSADDSIHTGELFF; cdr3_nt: TGTGCCAGCAGTGCGGACGATTCGATCCACACCGGGGAGCTGTTTTTT
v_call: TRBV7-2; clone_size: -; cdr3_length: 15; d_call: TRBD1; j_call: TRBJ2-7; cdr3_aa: CASSQERGRAYEQYF; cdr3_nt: TGTGCCAGCAGCCAAGAGAGGGGGCGGGCCTACGAGCAGTACTTC
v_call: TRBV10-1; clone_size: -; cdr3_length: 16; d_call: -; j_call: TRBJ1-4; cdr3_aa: CASKLRWGAFCEKLFF; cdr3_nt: TGCGCCAGCAAGTTGAGATGGGGGGCGTTTTGTGAAAAACTGTTTTTT
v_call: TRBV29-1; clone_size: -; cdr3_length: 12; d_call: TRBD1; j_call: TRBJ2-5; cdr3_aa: CSVVGQGVTQYF; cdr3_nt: TGCAGCGTTGTAGGGCAGGGGGTGACCCAGTACTTC
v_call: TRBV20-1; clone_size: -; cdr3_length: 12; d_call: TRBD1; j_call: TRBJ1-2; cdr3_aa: CSGTGENYGYTF; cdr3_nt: TGCAGTGGTACAGGGGAGAACTATGGCTACACCTTC
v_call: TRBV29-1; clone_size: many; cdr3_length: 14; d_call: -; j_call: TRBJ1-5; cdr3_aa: CSVGSLGSNQPQHF; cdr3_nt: TGCAGCGTTGGCTCGTTGGGCAGCAATCAGCCCCAGCATTTT
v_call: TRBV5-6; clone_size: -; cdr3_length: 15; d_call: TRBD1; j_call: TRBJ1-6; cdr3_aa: CASSQAGTGESPLHF; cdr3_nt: TGTGCCAGCAGCCAAGCCGGGACAGGGGAGTCACCCCTCCACTTT
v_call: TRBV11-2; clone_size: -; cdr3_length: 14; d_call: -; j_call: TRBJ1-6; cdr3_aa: CANSLIAYNSPLHF; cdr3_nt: TGTGCCAACAGCTTAATTGCCTATAATTCACCCCTCCACTTT
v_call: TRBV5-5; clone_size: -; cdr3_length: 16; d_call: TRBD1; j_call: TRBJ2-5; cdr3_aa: CASSRGDSTQGETQYF; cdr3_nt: TGTGCCAGCAGCCGTGGGGACAGCACACAGGGAGAGACCCAGTACTTC
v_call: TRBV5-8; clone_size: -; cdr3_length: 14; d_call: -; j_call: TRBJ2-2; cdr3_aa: CASSRGVATGELVF; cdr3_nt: TGTGCCAGCAGCCGAGGAGTGGCGACCGGGGAGCTGGTTTTT
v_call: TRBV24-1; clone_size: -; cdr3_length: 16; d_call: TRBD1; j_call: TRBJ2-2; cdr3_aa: CATSDSGTANTGELFF; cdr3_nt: TGTGCCACCAGTGACTCCGGGACAGCGAACACCGGGGAGCTGTTTTTT
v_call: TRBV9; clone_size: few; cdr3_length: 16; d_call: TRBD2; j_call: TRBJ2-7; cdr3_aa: CASSPGTSGDRYEQYF; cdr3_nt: TGTGCCAGCAGCCCCGGGACTAGCGGGGACCGCTACGAGCAGTACTTC
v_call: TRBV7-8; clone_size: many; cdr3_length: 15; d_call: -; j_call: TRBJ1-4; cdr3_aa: CASSVRSATVQKLFF; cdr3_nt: TGTGCCAGCAGCGTTCGAAGCGCGACGGTCCAAAAACTGTTTTTT
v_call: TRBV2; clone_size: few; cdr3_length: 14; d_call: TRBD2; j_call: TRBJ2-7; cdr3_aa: CASSVPSGTNEQYF; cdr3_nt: TGTGCCAGCAGTGTCCCTAGCGGGACTAACGAGCAGTACTTC
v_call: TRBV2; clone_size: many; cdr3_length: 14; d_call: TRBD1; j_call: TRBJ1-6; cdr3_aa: CASSRGQGNSPLHF; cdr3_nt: TGTGCCAGCAGTCGTGGACAGGGGAATTCACCCCTCCACTTT
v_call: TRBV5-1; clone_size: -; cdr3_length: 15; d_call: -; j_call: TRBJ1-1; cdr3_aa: CASSLRGEVNTEAFF; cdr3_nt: TGCGCCAGCAGCTTGCGGGGTGAGGTGAACACTGAAGCTTTCTTT
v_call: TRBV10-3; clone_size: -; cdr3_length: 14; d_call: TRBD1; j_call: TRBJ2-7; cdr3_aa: CASSTGTGSYEQYF; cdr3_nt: TGTGCCAGCAGCACCGGGACAGGGTCCTACGAGCAGTACTTC
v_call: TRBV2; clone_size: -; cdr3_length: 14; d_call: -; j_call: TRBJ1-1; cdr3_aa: CASSLDAGNTEAFF; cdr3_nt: TGTGCCAGCAGCTTAGACGCGGGTAACACTGAAGCTTTCTTT
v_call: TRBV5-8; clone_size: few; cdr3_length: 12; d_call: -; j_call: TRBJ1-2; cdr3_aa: CASSLNREGYTF; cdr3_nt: TGTGCCAGCAGCCTCAACAGGGAGGGCTACACCTTC
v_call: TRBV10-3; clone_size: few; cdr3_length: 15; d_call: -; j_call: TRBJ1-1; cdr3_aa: CAISAFAPSNTEAFF; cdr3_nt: TGTGCCATCAGTGCCTTTGCCCCATCGAACACTGAAGCTTTCTTT